This TCR beta chain was sequenced during a study of blood T cell repertoires in COVID-19. Study details: Whether acute or convalescent, the COVID-19 samples came from the United States, Italy and Spain. Nucleic acid was either cDNA or gDNA, and it came from T cells, B-cell-depleted T cells, or PBMCs.

Sequencing was performed with immunoSEQ multiplex PCR; in TCRdb, only in-frame clones are kept and a portion is missing. The profile shows some 20,000 clones, roughly 90% of them singletons. The sample comprised peripheral blood. The TCR originated in a human donor in a cohort sampled during active COVID-19.

This CDR3 reads CASSPFVQGAMNTEAFF. CDR3 coding DNA: TGTGCCAGCTCACCATTTGTACAGGGGGCTATGAACACTGAAGCTTTCTTT. The chain uses TRBV18 and TRBJ1-1; 9 bases line up with TRBD1. J lost 0 bases, V lost 2 bases, and 7 bases had no gene match. Germline V gives CDR1 KGHSH, CDR2 LQKENI. CDR3 length equals 17 residues.